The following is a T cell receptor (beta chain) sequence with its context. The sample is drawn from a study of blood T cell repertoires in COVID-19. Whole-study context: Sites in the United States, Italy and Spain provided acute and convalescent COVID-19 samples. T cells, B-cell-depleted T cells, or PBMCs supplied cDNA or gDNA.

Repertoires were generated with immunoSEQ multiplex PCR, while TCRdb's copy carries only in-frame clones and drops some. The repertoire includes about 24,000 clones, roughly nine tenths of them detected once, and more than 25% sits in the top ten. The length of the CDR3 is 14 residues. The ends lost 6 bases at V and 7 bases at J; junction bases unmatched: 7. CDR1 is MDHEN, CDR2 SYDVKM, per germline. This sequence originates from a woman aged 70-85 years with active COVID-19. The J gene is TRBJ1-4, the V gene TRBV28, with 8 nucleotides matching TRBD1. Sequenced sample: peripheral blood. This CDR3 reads CASRMTGVAEKLFF. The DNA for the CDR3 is TGTGCCAGCAGAATGACAGGGGTCGCTGAAAAACTGTTTTTT.